This T cell receptor (beta chain) stems from a study of CXCR3-negative and CXCR3-positive naive CD8 T cells. Findings of the study overall: Naive CXCR3-positive cells had TRB CDR3s more hydrophobic than those of CXCR3-negative naive cells.

The CDR3 contains 15 residues. CDR1 is SGHTA, CDR2 FQGNSA, per germline. This clonotype is deemed medium-sized by its frequency. The antigen is undetermined. Preparation of TRB cDNA libraries relied on 5' RACE carrying UMI labels. TCRdb re-called the 5' RACE reads; every CDR3 protein appears as one record, without DNA. Its listing shows approximately 6,100 distinct CDR3 sequences. The source material was naive CXCR3+ CD8+ T cells from blood. This sample's subset: CD45RO-CCR7+CD27+CD95- naive CD8+ T cells expressing CXCR3 (TNR3+). This sequence joins TRBV7-2 and TRBJ2-1; TCRdb outputs TRBD1, but without DNA this stays unchecked. The clonotype originates from a human donor in good health. Some clones in this sample may be carry-over from other donors' samples. The CDR3 spells CASSVSGGAGNEQFF.